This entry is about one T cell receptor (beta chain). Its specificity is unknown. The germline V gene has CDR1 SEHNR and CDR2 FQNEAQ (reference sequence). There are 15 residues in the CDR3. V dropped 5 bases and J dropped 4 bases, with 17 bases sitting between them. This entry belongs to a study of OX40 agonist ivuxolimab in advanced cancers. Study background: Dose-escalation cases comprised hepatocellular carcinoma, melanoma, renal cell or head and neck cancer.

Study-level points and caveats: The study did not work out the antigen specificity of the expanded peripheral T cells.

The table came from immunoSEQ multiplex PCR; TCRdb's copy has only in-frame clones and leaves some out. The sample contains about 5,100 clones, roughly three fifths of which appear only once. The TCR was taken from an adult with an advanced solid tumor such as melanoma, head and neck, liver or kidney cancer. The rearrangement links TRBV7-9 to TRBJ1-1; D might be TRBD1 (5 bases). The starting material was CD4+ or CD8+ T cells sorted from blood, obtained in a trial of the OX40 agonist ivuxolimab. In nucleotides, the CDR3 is TGTGCCAGCAGCGCCCCAAAGGGGCACCCCACTGAAGCTTTCTTT. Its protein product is CASSAPKGHPTEAFF.